The rows below give T cell receptor beta chains drawn from one sample of a study of T cell responses to AZD1222 COVID-19 vaccine. The protocol was immunoSEQ multiplex PCR, while the TCRdb copy is restricted to in-frame clones and leaves out a portion. This sample has almost 70,000 clones, with approximately 80% found just once. Sequencing was performed on peripheral blood, taken 28 days after the second AZD1222 dose. Receptors were obtained from an adult who received the AZD1222 COVID-19 vaccine. Each CDR3 is given with its conserved first and last residue. Each record gives: J gene, D gene, clone size, V gene, CDR3 DNA, CDR3 protein. A D gene is named only where the DNA matches it firmly. Some rows mark clone size as missing; the rest say once, few, many or name a class of expanded clone.

TRBJ2-3,NA,NA,TRBV5-1,TGCGCCAGCAGCTTGGGGCGCCTAACAGGGTACACAGATACGCAGTATTTT,CASSLGRLTGYTDTQYF
TRBJ2-3,NA,NA,TRBV25-1,TGTGCCAGCATTGGCAGTGGGATCACAGATACGCAGTATTTT,CASIGSGITDTQYF
TRBJ1-1,NA,NA,TRBV28,TGTGCCAGCATCGAAGGCAGGGCGGGAGGAGCTTTCTTT,CASIEGRAGGAFF
TRBJ2-1,NA,NA,TRBV9,TGTGCCAGCAGCACCACAGGGACCTCCTACAATGAGCAGTTCTTC,CASSTTGTSYNEQFF
TRBJ1-3,NA,NA,TRBV27,TGTGCCAGCAGTTCCCGTCGCAGAGGGCCGATCTCTGGAAACACCATATATTTT,CASSSRRRGPISGNTIYF
TRBJ2-7,TRBD1,NA,TRBV4-1,TGCGCCAGCAGCCCCTTCGGACAGGGGTTGGTTGAGCAGTACTTC,CASSPFGQGLVEQYF
TRBJ2-1,NA,NA,TRBV27,TGTGCCAGCAGTCCGGGACGGGAGCAGTTCTTC,CASSPGREQFF
TRBJ1-5,NA,NA,TRBV19,TGTGCCAGTAGGGGGGGAGGGGGAAATCAGCCCCAGCATTTT,CASRGGGGNQPQHF
TRBJ1-1,NA,NA,TRBV7-3,TGTGCCAGCAGTCAAGGGGCCGGCACTGAAGCTTTCTTT,CASSQGAGTEAFF
TRBJ2-1,TRBD2,NA,TRBV12-3/TRBV12-4,TGTGCCAGCAGTTTAAGAGGGAGGGGTGAGCAGTTCTTC,CASSLRGRGEQFF
TRBJ1-5,NA,NA,TRBV2,TGTGCCAGCAGTGGACATAATCAGCCCCAGCATTTT,CASSGHNQPQHF
TRBJ1-1,NA,NA,TRBV3-1/TRBV3-2,TGTGCCAGCAGCCCCCGTGTAGGGAGGATTGAAGCTTTCTTT,CASSPRVGRIEAFF
TRBJ1-3,NA,few,TRBV9,TGTGCCAGCAGCGTAGCTAGTAGGGGCTCTGGAAACACCATATATTTT,CASSVASRGSGNTIYF
TRBJ2-5,TRBD2,NA,TRBV6-6,TGTGCCAGCACACGGGGTAGCGGGGACCCCCAAGAGACCCAGTACTTC,CASTRGSGDPQETQYF
TRBJ1-3,NA,NA,TRBV9,TGTGCCAGCAGCGTCCGCGGGGGAGAGGAAACTGGAAACACCATATATTTT,CASSVRGGEETGNTIYF
TRBJ2-3,NA,NA,TRBV6-2/TRBV6-3,TGTGCCAGCAGTTATGTGGGGCTCACAAGCACAGATACGCAGTATTTT,CASSYVGLTSTDTQYF
TRBJ1-4,NA,NA,TRBV30,TGTGCCTGGACACACGAGGGATGGGAAAAACTGTTTTTT,CAWTHEGWEKLFF
TRBJ1-1,NA,NA,TRBV28,TGTGCCAGCAGTCAAGGCGGGGGGGGCAAAGTTGAAGCTTTCTTT,CASSQGGGGKVEAFF
TRBJ2-3,TRBD2,once,TRBV9,TGTGCCAGCACCGCCTTGGGGGAGCGGGGCTACACAGATACGCAGTATTTT,CASTALGERGYTDTQYF
TRBJ2-1,NA,NA,TRBV9,TGTGCCAGCAGCGTAGCGGTCATGGGATTTTATGAGCAGTTCTTC,CASSVAVMGFYEQFF
TRBJ2-7,NA,NA,TRBV3-1/TRBV3-2,TGTGCCAGCAGCCATACAGACAGTCCCTACGAGCAGTACTTC,CASSHTDSPYEQYF
TRBJ1-1,NA,NA,TRBV23-1,TGCGCCAGCAGTCAATGTATGGGGAAATCTAATGGGGACAACACTGAAGCTTTCTTT,CASSQCMGKSNGDNTEAFF